This TCR beta chain was sequenced in a study of T cell changes during pregnancy in multiple sclerosis. The data were produced by immunoSEQ multiplex PCR, yet TCRdb's version contains in-frame clones alone and is incomplete. Here the sample spans some 49,000 clones, about 90% being singletons. Germline V lookup: CDR1 LGHNA, CDR2 YSLEER. CDR3 length: 20 amino acids. V shed 0 bases and J 0 bases; nucleotides not matched to a gene: 13. The rearrangement joins TRBV4-3 to TRBJ1-4; 7 bases are shared with TRBD1. The TCR comes from a female donor in good health, enrolled as a control in a pregnancy study. The material sequenced was CD4+ T cells from peripheral blood mononuclear cells, taken in the second trimester of pregnancy. CDR3 bases: TGCGCCAGCAGCCAAGATTGGGGGGACAGCCAAGCTGCAACTAATGAAAAACTGTTTTTT. Encoded protein: CASSQDWGDSQAATNEKLFF.